Following are 9 T cell receptor beta chains from one sample sequenced in a study of cytomegalovirus exposure and HLA in healthy donors. PCR amplification relied on 60 Vbeta primers (plus 13 Jbeta primers). TCRdb's table, derived via immunoSEQ multiplex PCR, lists solely in-frame clones and lacks some. The repertoire consists of approximately 150,000 clones, with about 82% occurring once and the leading ten covering around 7.7%. The material sequenced was PBMCs. The receptors were gathered from a woman aged 30 to 39 in good health and CMV-seropositive.

The chain couples TRBV6-7 to TRBJ1-6; a weak D match, TRBD1 (5 bases). TRBV6-7 is annotated as an ORF whose role is uncertain. The CDR3 contains 20 residues. V lost 7 bases, J lost 4 bases, and 29 bases lay in between. CDR3 nucleotides: TGTGCCAGCACACCGAAATTGGGGGGGAAGATCGCCCGTTATAATTCACCCCTCCACTTT. Translated, it gives CASTPKLGGKIARYNSPLHF.

The chain joins TRBV9 to TRBJ2-1, with 8 bases aligning to TRBD1. The germline CDR1 and CDR2 sequences are SGDLS and YYNGEE. This CDR3 contains 16 residues. The trim removed 4 bases at V and 7 bases at J, leaving 13 bases unmatched. Written as DNA, the CDR3 is TGTGCCAGCAGCCCCCACCATCCGGACAGGGAGAATGAGCAGTTCTTC. Translated, it gives CASSPHHPDRENEQFF.

The genes are TRBV18 and TRBJ2-2, with a tentative D call TRBD1 (5 bases). V was pared by 0 bases and J by 0 bases, with 14 bases between. The CDR3 has 18 amino acids. CDR1 and CDR2 from the germline V gene are KGHSH and LQKENI. DNA for the CDR3: TGTGCCAGCTCACCACCAGGGGCCTTCACGGCGAACACCGGGGAGCTGTTTTTT. It yields the protein CASSPPGAFTANTGELFF.

As for this clone: One end of the junction does not line up with germline, which may come from a read error. Other DNA sequences in the same sample also yield this CDR3. The genes are TRBV7-9 and TRBJ1-1; D might be TRBD1 (6 bases). The CDR3 sequence is 19 residues long. The germline V gene has CDR1 SEHNR and CDR2 FQNEAQ (reference sequence). The DNA of the CDR3 is TGTGCCAGCAGCTCCCCCGGGACACTCATCCGATGGACACTTACTGAAGCTTTCTTC. This encodes CASSSPGTLIRWTLTEAFF. Filled out from reference TRBV7-9 and TRBJ1-1, the complete variable domain reads DTGVSQNPRHKITKRGQNVTFRCDPISEHNRLYWYRQTLGQGPEFLTYFQNEAQLEKSRLLSDRFSAERPKGSFSTLEIQRTEQGDSAMYLCASSSPGTLIRWTLTEAFFGQGTRLTVV.

The J gene is TRBJ2-7, the V gene TRBV7-8, with D perhaps matching TRBD1 (6 bases). This CDR3 comprises 17 residues. Between the trimmed V and J ends, which lost 6 bases and 4 bases, there was a span of 25 bases. Germline values: CDR1 SGHVS, CDR2 FQNEAQ. This CDR3 reads CASSQKTATGHGYEQYF. The CDR3 region has the DNA TGTGCCAGCAGTCAGAAGACAGCCACAGGGCATGGGTACGAGCAGTACTTC. Using reference TRBV7-8 and TRBJ2-7 for the parts outside the CDR3, the full variable domain is GAGVSQSPRYKVAKRGQDVALRCDPISGHVSLFWYQQALGQGPEFLTYFQNEAQLDKSGLPSDRFFAERPEGSVSTLKIQRTQQEDSAVYLCASSQKTATGHGYEQYFGPGTRLTVT.

This clone has just a few counts. The chain employs TRBV5-1 and TRBJ2-7; no reliable D call. The CDR3 sequence is 13 residues long. Germline V gene sequence: CDR1 SGHRS, CDR2 YFSETQ. V was trimmed by 0 bases and J by 6 bases, leaving 10 bases between them. CDR3 coding DNA: TGCGCCAGCAGCTTGGGTCGTGGGCGCGAGCAGTACTTC. As protein: CASSLGRGREQYF.

This clone was observed a handful of times. The V call is TRBV30, the J call TRBJ1-1, with D perhaps matching TRBD1 (5 bases). V was shortened by 0 bases and J by 1 base, with 6 bases between the two germline ends. This CDR3 has 13 residues. The V gene's germline CDR1 is GTSNPN and CDR2 SVGIG (reference sequence). CDR3 amino acids: CAWSVQENTEAFF. CDR3 in DNA: TGTGCCTGGAGTGTACAGGAGAACACTGAAGCTTTCTTT.

The chain combines TRBV7-8 with TRBJ2-5; tentatively, D is TRBD1 (6 bases). Per the germline V gene, CDR1 is SGHVS and CDR2 is FQNEAQ. The CDR3 loop spans 16 amino acids. Trimming removed 4 bases from V and 1 base from J, with 16 bases in between. This CDR3 reads CASSSKTGFIQETQYF. The DNA for the CDR3 is TGTGCCAGCAGCTCAAAAACAGGGTTTATCCAAGAGACCCAGTACTTC.

This clone was detected only a few times. The chain joins TRBV19 to TRBJ1-2; D not resolved. V shed 2 bases and J shed 3 bases, with 10 bases lying between them. The CDR3 has 14 residues. Germline V gene data show CDR1 as LNHDA and CDR2 as SQIVND (reference sequence). The chain's CDR3 is CASSITRADYGYTF. CDR3 nucleotide sequence: TGTGCCAGTAGTATAACGAGGGCGGACTATGGCTACACCTTC.